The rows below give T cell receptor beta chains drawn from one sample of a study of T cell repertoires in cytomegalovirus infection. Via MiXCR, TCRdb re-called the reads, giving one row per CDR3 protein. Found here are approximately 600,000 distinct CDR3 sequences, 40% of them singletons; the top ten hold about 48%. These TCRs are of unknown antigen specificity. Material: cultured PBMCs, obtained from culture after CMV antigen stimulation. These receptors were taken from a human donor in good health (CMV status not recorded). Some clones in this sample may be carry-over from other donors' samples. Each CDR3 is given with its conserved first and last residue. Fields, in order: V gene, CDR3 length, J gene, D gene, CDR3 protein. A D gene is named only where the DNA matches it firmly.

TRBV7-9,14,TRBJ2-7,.,CASSPPGLLYEQYF
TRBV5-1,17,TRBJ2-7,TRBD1,CASSLEPPGQGSYEQYF
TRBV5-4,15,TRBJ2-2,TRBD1,CASSFQGGGTGELFF
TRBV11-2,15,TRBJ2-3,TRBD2,CASSPRLARTDTQYF
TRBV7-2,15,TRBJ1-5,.,CASSVSGGLVQPQHF
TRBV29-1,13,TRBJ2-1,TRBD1,CSAGQGWANEQFF
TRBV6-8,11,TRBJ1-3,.,CASRLGNTIYF
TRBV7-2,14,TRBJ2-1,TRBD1,CASSARGRHNEQFF
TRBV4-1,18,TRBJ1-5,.,CASSPDRRGGNSNQPQHF
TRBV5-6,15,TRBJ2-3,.,CASSLPGVGQDTQYF
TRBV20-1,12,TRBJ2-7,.,CSARDDRYEQYF
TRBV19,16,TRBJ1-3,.,CASSINRGGTGNTIYF
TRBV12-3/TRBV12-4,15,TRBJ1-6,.,CASSFSGSYNSPLHF
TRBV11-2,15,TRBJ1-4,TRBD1,CASSIRTGAGEKLFF
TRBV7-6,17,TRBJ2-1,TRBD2,CASSPVPPSGGDNEQFF
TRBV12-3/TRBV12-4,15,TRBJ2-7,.,CASSPQQLGAYEQYF
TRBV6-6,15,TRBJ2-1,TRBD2,CASTHRLAGGHEQFF
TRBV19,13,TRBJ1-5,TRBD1,CASRGQHNQPQHF
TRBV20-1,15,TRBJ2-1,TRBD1,CSAQDRAGGQREQFF
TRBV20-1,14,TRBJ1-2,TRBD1,CSAIRTGANYGYTF
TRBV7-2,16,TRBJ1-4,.,CASAEGRGPTNEKLFF
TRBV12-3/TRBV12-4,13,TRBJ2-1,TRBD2,CASSFGTSGEQFF
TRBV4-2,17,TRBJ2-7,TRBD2,CASSRGTDGGYLYEQYF
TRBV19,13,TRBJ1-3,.,CASTAGRGNTIYF
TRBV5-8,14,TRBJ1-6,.,CASSLDGVLAPLHF
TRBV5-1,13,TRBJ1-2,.,CASSLGQYYGYTF
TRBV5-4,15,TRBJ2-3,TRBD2,CASSSTSGSTDTQYF
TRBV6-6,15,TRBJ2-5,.,CASSGEIWAQETQYF
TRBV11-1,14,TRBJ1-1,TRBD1,CASSAGQGRTEAFF
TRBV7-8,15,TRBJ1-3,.,CASSSRKGPGNTIYF
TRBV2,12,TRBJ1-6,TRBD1,CASGTGVYSLHF
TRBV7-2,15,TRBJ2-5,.,CASSLGFTDQETQYF
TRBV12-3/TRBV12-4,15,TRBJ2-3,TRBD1,CASSWDRPSTDTQYF
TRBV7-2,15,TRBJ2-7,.,CASSLQGQASYEQYF
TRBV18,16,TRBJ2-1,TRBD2,CASSLHPAGGYNEQFF
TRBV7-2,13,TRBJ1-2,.,CASSLWDRGGYTF
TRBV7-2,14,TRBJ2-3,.,CASSFTLEEDTQYF
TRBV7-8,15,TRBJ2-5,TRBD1,CASRRDRLRGETQYF
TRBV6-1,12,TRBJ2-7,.,CASSDSYYEQYF
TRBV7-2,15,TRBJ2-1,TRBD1,CASSPNRGRLGEQFF
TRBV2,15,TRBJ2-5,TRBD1,CASSPTTGAQETQYF
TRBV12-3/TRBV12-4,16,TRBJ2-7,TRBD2,CASSRSSGGELWEQYF